The clone carrying this T cell receptor beta chain was recorded at least ten times. The antigen remains unidentified. The V gene's germline CDR1 is SGHAT and CDR2 FQNNGV. This CDR3 is built from 16 residues. Unmatched junction bases numbered 14, after V lost 1 base and J lost 11 bases. The sample belongs to a study of T cells in Graves' hyperthyroidism and ophthalmopathy. Whole-study results and caveats: Most thyroid-expanded clonotypes above 0.001 were also found in blood.

No ophthalmopathy progression within 18 months constituted stable Graves' hyperthyroidism. Uncontrolled infection, other autoimmune disease, pregnancy or lactation disqualified patients from enrolment. Fresh peripheral blood, 9.5 to 10 ml of it, supplied the PBMCs. The CDR3 regions of TCR beta were amplified from RNA transcripts. The HTBI primer set served for first-round RT-PCR of the TCR CDR3. TCRdb reanalysed the multiplex PCR reads using MiXCR and keeps one entry per CDR3 protein. The table lists approximately 400,000 distinct CDR3 sequences, about 18% of them singletons. This sequence was found in a woman aged 18-29 years with Graves' hyperthyroidism. Input material: blood. This chain links TRBV11-2 with TRBJ1-1; 9 bases map to TRBD1. This chain's CDR3 is CASSLGSPLTGGRAFF. The CDR3 DNA follows: TGTGCCAGCAGCTTAGGGTCCCCTTTGACAGGGGGAAGGGCTTTCTTT.